A single sample gave rise to the 7 T cell receptor beta chains below, sequenced in a study of blood T cell repertoires in COVID-19. The data were produced by immunoSEQ multiplex PCR, yet TCRdb's version contains in-frame clones alone and is incomplete. The sample has about 140,000 clones, 85% to 90% seen once; the top ten hold approximately 10%. The sample consisted of peripheral blood. The receptors were gathered from a woman of 80 years or more with acute or convalescent COVID-19.

This chain uses TRBV6-2 or TRBV6-3 with TRBJ2-1; 12 nucleotides match TRBD2. Trimming at V came to 2 bases and at J to 0 bases, leaving 14 bases not matched to a gene. This CDR3 spans 21 amino acids. Germline-derived CDR1 and CDR2 are MNHEY and SVGEGT. The CDR3 is CASSYPRLLAGGSSSYNEQFF. DNA of the CDR3: TGTGCCAGCAGTTACCCCCGGTTACTAGCGGGGGGCTCCAGCTCCTACAATGAGCAGTTCTTC.

This clone showed up just once. The chain carries TRBV5-1 and TRBJ1-4; no reliable D call. The CDR3 has 14 amino acids. V lost 0 bases and J 13 bases, leaving 16 bases between the germline ends. From germline, CDR1 is SGHRS and CDR2 YFSETQ. The CDR3 sequence is CASSLGTAGEGLFF. The CDR3 nucleotides are TGCGCCAGCAGCTTGGGGACCGCGGGTGAAGGACTGTTTTTT.

V usage is TRBV7-8 and J usage is TRBJ1-2, with D possibly matching TRBD1 (6 bases). This CDR3 contains 13 residues. Trimming removed 3 bases from V and 6 bases from J, with 11 bases in between. CDR1 and CDR2 from the germline V gene are SGHVS and FQNEAQ. CDR3 loop: CASSLSEGDGYTF. CDR3 coding DNA: TGTGCCAGCAGCTTGTCCGAGGGGGATGGCTACACCTTC. The full variable domain, its missing parts supplied by reference TRBV7-8 and TRBJ1-2, is GAGVSQSPRYKVAKRGQDVALRCDPISGHVSLFWYQQALGQGPEFLTYFQNEAQLDKSGLPSDRFFAERPEGSVSTLKIQRTQQEDSAVYLCASSLSEGDGYTFGSGTRLTVV.

As concerns this clone: The identical CDR3 is also encoded by other nucleotide sequences in the sample. The chain combines TRBV5-4 with TRBJ2-5; 7 bases are a match to TRBD1. Germline CDR1 SGHNT, CDR2 YYREEE (reference sequence). The CDR3 sequence is 13 residues long. With 5 bases clipped from V and 1 base from J, the junction kept 2 bases outside the gene matches. CDR3 DNA sequence: TGTGCCAGCAGTTGGGACAGCCAAGAGACCCAGTACTTC. Its protein product is CASSWDSQETQYF.

This sequence joins TRBV3-1 (or the pseudogene TRBV3-2) and TRBJ1-1, with D hard to call. The length of the CDR3 is 14 residues. The V end lost 2 bases, the J end lost 3 bases, and 10 bases lay between the germline ends. CDR1 is LGHDT and CDR2 is YNNKEL in the germline V gene (reference sequence). DNA for the CDR3: TGTGCCAGCAGCCAACGTCAGGCTTACACTGAAGCTTTCTTT. Its translation: CASSQRQAYTEAFF.

The gene calls are TRBV11-3 and TRBJ2-7; 7 positions agree with TRBD1. The CDR3 totals 13 residues. Germline loops: CDR1 SGHNT, CDR2 YENEEA. The junction had 5 bases not matched to a gene; V was cut back by 3 bases and J by 6 bases. This chain's CDR3 is CASSLLSGGEQYF. CDR3 nucleotides: TGTGCCAGCAGCTTGCTTTCAGGGGGCGAGCAGTACTTC.

The genes are TRBV9 and TRBJ1-1; D ambiguous. There are 13 residues in the CDR3. V lost 7 bases, J lost 5 bases, and 15 bases lay in between. Germline V lookup: CDR1 SGDLS, CDR2 YYNGEE. The CDR3: CASGRAGGTEAFF. The CDR3 nucleotides are TGTGCCAGCGGGAGGGCAGGTGGGACTGAAGCTTTCTTT. The whole variable domain, filled in from reference TRBV9 and TRBJ1-1, reads DSGVTQTPKHLITATGQRVTLRCSPRSGDLSVYWYQQSLDQGLQFLIQYYNGEERAKGNILERFSAQQFPDLHSELNLSSLELGDSALYFCASGRAGGTEAFFGQGTRLTVV.